This paragraph reports one TCR beta chain. In the source study's methods: Amplification from reference gene primers served as the basis for estimated nucleated cell counts. Method: immunoSEQ multiplex PCR; TCRdb's copy keeps in-frame clones and lacks some. The V and J calls and the clone size are those of that table, but D and trimming were determined from the DNA. The table records about 90,000 clones, 80% to 95% of them present only once. The source of the sample is a study of blood T cell repertoires in COVID-19. Study-wide context: Acute-phase and convalescent COVID-19 samples originated in the United States, Italy and Spain. PBMCs, B-cell-depleted T cells, or T cells were the source of the cDNA or gDNA that made up the material.

V was clipped by 7 bases and J by 5 bases, with 11 bases between them. This CDR3 is 13 amino acids long. This sequence joins TRBV12-3 or TRBV12-4 and TRBJ2-2; D ambiguous. The sequenced sample was peripheral blood. The TCR sequence derives from an older woman with active COVID-19. Here the CDR3 reads CASTRVVTGELFF. The CDR3 DNA reads TGTGCCAGCACCCGCGTGGTTACCGGGGAGCTGTTTTTT.